This entry lists 23 T cell receptor beta chains sequenced from one sample in a study of PD-L1 blockade in urothelial cancer. TCRdb's table, derived via immunoSEQ multiplex PCR, lists solely in-frame clones and lacks some. The sample holds tens of thousands of clones; around 80% are singletons and the top ten take 4.5%. Sequenced material: PBMCs, taken around atezolizumab (anti-PD-L1) treatment. These receptors were obtained from a man between 65 and 85 years old with urothelial cancer.

This clone was found a few times. The chain carries TRBV27 and TRBJ2-7, with 7 bases identical to TRBD1. Germline V gives CDR1 MNHEY, CDR2 SMNVEV (reference sequence). This CDR3 region has 13 residues. J was trimmed by 2 bases and V by 6 bases; bases with no gene match: 4. CDR3 DNA: TGTGCCAGCAGGCCGGGACAGACCTACGAGCAGTACTTC. It is translated as CASRPGQTYEQYF.

The rearrangement links TRBV5-1 to TRBJ2-5; TRBD1 matches at 9 bases. The CDR3 sequence is 14 residues long. V shed 7 bases and J 5 bases; nucleotides not matched to a gene: 9. Germline CDR1 is SGHRS and CDR2 is YFSETQ. The CDR3 sequence is CASGRQGGRETQYF. As DNA, the CDR3 is TGCGCCAGCGGACGACAGGGGGGGAGGGAGACCCAGTACTTC.

This chain uses TRBV9 with TRBJ2-3, with D hard to call. CDR1 SGDLS and CDR2 YYNGEE come from the germline V gene. The CDR3 runs to 15 residues. The V end lost 0 bases, the J end lost 0 bases, and 8 bases lay between the germline ends. CDR3 coding DNA: TGTGCCAGCAGCGTAGATCGTCCGAGCACAGATACGCAGTATTTT. Translation: CASSVDRPSTDTQYF.

This clone has just a few counts. V is TRBV4-1 and J is TRBJ2-1; D uncertain. Germline V gene data show CDR1 as MGHRA and CDR2 as YSYEKL. The CDR3 runs 16 residues. Trimming stripped 1 base from V and 3 bases from J, with 13 bases between. The CDR3 DNA is TGCGCCAGCAGCCAAGTTAGGCTAGTGGTCTACAATGAGCAGTTCTTC. Amino acids: CASSQVRLVVYNEQFF.

The CDR3 reads CASAGQANTEAFF. As DNA, the CDR3 is TGTGCCAGCGCCGGACAGGCGAACACTGAAGCTTTCTTT. The chain carries TRBV2 and TRBJ1-1; 7 bases fit TRBD1. CDR1 SNHLY and CDR2 FYNNEI come from the germline V gene. The V and J ends lost 8 bases and 1 base, in that order; junction bases with no gene match: 4. The CDR3 consists of 13 residues.

V usage is TRBV7-6 and J usage is TRBJ2-3, with D hard to call. CDR3 size: 13 residues. Germline-derived CDR1 and CDR2 are SGHVS and FNYEAQ. The ends were cut back, 0 bases at V and 5 bases at J, with 6 bases in the middle. CDR3 sequence (DNA): TGTGCCAGCAGCTTAGCGCTAGAAGATACGCAGTATTTT. Amino acids: CASSLALEDTQYF.

The rearrangement joins TRBV2 to TRBJ2-1; D not resolved. CDR3 length: 15 residues. The germline CDR1 and CDR2 sequences are SNHLY and FYNNEI. V dropped 6 bases and J dropped 0 bases, with 12 bases sitting between them. CDR3 loop: CASRELSSSYNEQFF. CDR3 nucleotides: TGTGCCAGCAGGGAATTATCTAGCTCCTACAATGAGCAGTTCTTC.

The CDR3 protein is CASSVGLGGDIQYF. For the CDR3, the DNA is TGCGCCAGCAGTGTGGGACTAGGGGGGGACATTCAGTACTTC. The chain uses TRBV5-1 and TRBJ2-4, with 8 bases fitting TRBD2. The CDR3 is made up of 14 amino acids. Per germline, CDR1 SGHRS and CDR2 YFSETQ. The V segment lost 5 bases and the J segment 8 bases; nucleotides outside the gene matches: 9.

The chain recombines TRBV10-1 with TRBJ2-1; no clear D gene. The CDR3 is made up of 15 amino acids. The germline V gene encodes CDR1 WNHNN and CDR2 SYGVQD (reference sequence). Trimming removed 0 bases from V and 5 bases from J, with 11 bases in between. CDR3 DNA sequence: TGCGCCAGCAGTGAGTCGATCTGGGCTAACAATGAGCAGTTCTTC. It codes for CASSESIWANNEQFF.

The V and J genes are TRBV2 and TRBJ2-3, with D hard to call. V was trimmed by 6 bases and J by 2 bases, leaving 6 bases between them. The CDR3 totals 12 residues. CDR1 and CDR2 (germline): SNHLY, FYNNEI. This chain's CDR3 is CASSAYTDTQYF. CDR3 nucleotide sequence: TGTGCCAGCAGCGCGTACACAGATACGCAGTATTTT.

V and J are TRBV5-6 and TRBJ2-5, with 7 bases lining up with TRBD1. This CDR3 has 14 residues. The V gene end was trimmed by 0 bases and the J gene end by 8 bases; junction bases not matched to a gene: 7. Germline V CDR1 and CDR2: SGHDT, YYEEEE. CDR3 bases: TGTGCCAGCAGCTTGGACAGGGGAACAGGAACCCAGTACTTC. Translating gives CASSLDRGTGTQYF.

The chain is built from TRBV2 and TRBJ1-4; D remains unclear. This CDR3 is built from 13 residues. The V gene lost 4 bases and the J gene lost 2 bases, with 5 bases spanning the gap. Germline V gene lookup returns CDR1 SNHLY and CDR2 FYNNEI. CDR3 in amino acids: CASSGLTNEKLFF. The CDR3, as DNA: TGTGCCAGCAGTGGTCTGACTAATGAAAAACTGTTTTTT.

This rearrangement joins TRBV30 to TRBJ2-7; TRBD1 matches 7 bases. The CDR3 consists of 15 residues. With V trimmed by 2 bases and J by 6 bases, 13 bases remained unmatched. From germline, CDR1 is GTSNPN and CDR2 SVGIG (reference sequence). For the CDR3, the DNA is TGTGCCTGGAGTAAAACGGGACAGCGGAGGTCCGAGCAGTACTTC. Protein sequence: CAWSKTGQRRSEQYF.

This clone was seen more than once but under ten times. The chain is built from TRBV19 and TRBJ1-5; 10 bases align to TRBD1. This CDR3 contains 16 residues. J lost 5 bases, V lost 4 bases, and 8 bases had no gene match. From germline, CDR1 is LNHDA and CDR2 SQIVND (reference sequence). In DNA, the CDR3 is TGTGCCAGTAGTACCAGACAGGGGGCGAGGGATCAGCCCCAGCATTTT. It translates to CASSTRQGARDQPQHF.

Concerning this clone: Other DNA sequences in this specimen translate into the identical CDR3. The chain employs TRBV2 and TRBJ2-7; 7 nucleotides align to TRBD1. Germline CDR1 SNHLY, CDR2 FYNNEI. The V gene end was trimmed by 4 bases and the J gene end by 1 base; junction bases not matched to a gene: 4. The CDR3 consists of 14 residues. CDR3 region: CASSGRTGSYEQYF. CDR3 in DNA: TGTGCCAGCAGTGGTCGGACAGGTTCCTACGAGCAGTACTTC.

The chain couples TRBV5-4 to TRBJ2-5, with D perhaps TRBD2 (6 bases). The germline V gene has CDR1 SGHNT and CDR2 YYREEE (reference sequence). The CDR3 totals 14 residues. With 1 base removed from V and 5 bases from J, the gap between germline ends came to 12 bases. The CDR3 loop reads CASSLPGVEETQYF. CDR3 coding DNA: TGTGCCAGCAGCTTGCCGGGAGTGGAGGAGACCCAGTACTTC.

The chain recombines TRBV30 with TRBJ1-2, with 7 bases matching TRBD1. With V trimmed by 0 bases and J by 4 bases, 8 bases remained unmatched. The CDR3 consists of 15 residues. Germline assignment: CDR1 GTSNPN and CDR2 SVGIG (reference sequence). CDR3 in DNA: TGTGCCTGGAGTGTACCCCAAGGGGGCGTCTATGGCTACACCTTC. It codes for CAWSVPQGGVYGYTF.

This clone was observed a single time. The V call is TRBV7-2, the J call TRBJ1-5; possibly TRBD1 for D (5 bases). Trimming stripped 6 bases from V and 6 bases from J, with 9 bases between. CDR1 is SGHTA and CDR2 is FQGNSA in the germline V gene. This CDR3 has 12 residues. DNA of the CDR3: TGTGCCAGCAGGGGGGGGACTCAGCCCCAGCATTTT. It specifies CASRGGTQPQHF.

The rearrangement links TRBV5-4 to TRBJ1-1, with 7 bases aligning to TRBD1. V shed 4 bases and J 7 bases; nucleotides not matched to a gene: 13. This CDR3 contains 15 residues. Germline CDR1 is SGHNT and CDR2 is YYREEE (reference sequence). The CDR3: CASSPGQEPVGEAFF. In DNA, the CDR3 is TGTGCCAGCAGCCCCGGACAGGAGCCAGTGGGTGAAGCTTTCTTT.

The V gene is TRBV12-5, the J gene TRBJ2-3; no reliable D call. The CDR3 consists of 12 residues. Germline lookup yields CDR1 LGHNT and CDR2 FRNRAP. V lost 7 bases, J lost 2 bases, and 7 bases lay in between. CDR3 amino acids: CASALLTDTQYF. The CDR3 DNA reads TGTGCTAGTGCCCTCCTCACAGATACGCAGTATTTT.

V usage is TRBV5-1 and J usage is TRBJ2-5, with 10 bases fitting TRBD2. V gave up 0 bases and J gave up 4 bases; unmatched junction bases: 6. Germline V gene data show CDR1 as SGHRS and CDR2 as YFSETQ. This CDR3 is built from 16 residues. In nucleotides, the CDR3 is TGCGCCAGCAGCTTGGAAGCTAGCGGGAGAGGAGAGACCCAGTACTTC. Protein product: CASSLEASGRGETQYF.

This clone turned up a few times. J is TRBJ2-6 and V is TRBV30; TRBD1 is a possible D gene (5 bases). This CDR3 is 16 amino acids long. V was clipped by 3 bases and J by 2 bases, with 14 bases between them. The V gene's germline CDR1 is GTSNPN and CDR2 SVGIG (reference sequence). The DNA of the CDR3 is TGTGCCTGGAGCCCCCGGTCAGGGCCTGGGGCCAACGTCCTGACTTTC. Encoded protein: CAWSPRSGPGANVLTF.

The chain recombines TRBV19 with TRBJ2-3, with a weak D call TRBD2 (6 bases). CDR3 length: 15 residues. Germline V gives CDR1 LNHDA, CDR2 SQIVND (reference sequence). The ends were cut back, 6 bases at V and 6 bases at J, with 19 bases in the middle. CDR3 in amino acids: CASRNRAGPGDTQYF. Written as DNA, the CDR3 is TGTGCCAGTAGGAACCGAGCGGGTCCGGGGGATACGCAGTATTTT.